Shown below are 6 T cell receptor beta chains from a single sample sequenced in a study of blood T cell repertoires in COVID-19. Produced via immunoSEQ multiplex PCR; TCRdb's table is partial and in-frame only. The sample has over 150,000 clones; under 85% are singletons. Sequenced input: peripheral blood. The receptors shown here come from a human donor in a cohort sampled during active COVID-19.

The CDR3 DNA reads TGCGCCAGCAGACTCCAGGGTACTGGAAACACCATATATTTT. Translating gives CASRLQGTGNTIYF. The chain joins TRBV5-1 to TRBJ1-3, with a tentative D call TRBD1 (5 bases). Between the trimmed V and J ends, which lost 5 bases and 2 bases, there was a span of 11 bases. Per germline, CDR1 SGHRS and CDR2 YFSETQ. This CDR3 comprises 14 residues.

V gene TRBV3-1 (or the pseudogene TRBV3-2) combines with J gene TRBJ2-5, with a weak D call TRBD1 (5 bases). The CDR3 contains 15 residues. Germline CDR1 is LGHDT and CDR2 is YNNKEL (reference sequence). V was pared by 3 bases and J by 1 base, with 12 bases between. This CDR3 reads CASSHTAQGQETQYF. Written as DNA, the CDR3 is TGTGCCAGCAGCCACACCGCCCAGGGCCAAGAGACCCAGTACTTC.

This chain links TRBV5-1 with TRBJ2-7; 7 nucleotides line up with TRBD1. This CDR3 spans 18 amino acids. Losses at the gene ends were 2 bases for V and 4 bases for J; bases not matched to a gene: 18. Germline V gene data show CDR1 as SGHRS and CDR2 as YFSETQ. In DNA, the CDR3 is TGCGCCAGCAGCTTAAGTCGGTGGGAAGGGGGCGTAGGGTACGAGCAGTACTTC. As protein: CASSLSRWEGGVGYEQYF.

This chain joins TRBV2 and TRBJ2-3; 9 bases align to TRBD1. Germline CDR1 is SNHLY and CDR2 is FYNNEI. The V gene end was trimmed by 6 bases and the J gene end by 3 bases; junction bases not matched to a gene: 4. This CDR3 is built from 14 residues. The CDR3 DNA reads TGTGCCAGCAGACGGGACAGGGTGACAGATACGCAGTATTTT. Translation gives CASRRDRVTDTQYF.

The gene calls are TRBV2 and TRBJ1-3; a weak D match, TRBD1 (5 bases). The germline V and J ends were trimmed by 5 bases and 4 bases, with 21 bases remaining between them. CDR3 length: 17 amino acids. From germline, CDR1 is SNHLY and CDR2 FYNNEI. CDR3 DNA sequence: TGTGCCAGCAGTACTTTCCGGAGCAGGGCCAGAGGAAACACCATATATTTT. This codes for CASSTFRSRARGNTIYF.

The V gene is TRBV3-1 (or the pseudogene TRBV3-2), the J gene TRBJ2-1, with TRBD2 matching 7 bases. J was trimmed by 10 bases and V by 8 bases; bases with no gene match: 8. Germline V gives CDR1 LGHDT, CDR2 YNNKEL (reference sequence). The CDR3 covers 12 residues. The CDR3 loop is CASRGGGREQFF. The CDR3 DNA reads as TGTGCCAGCCGGGGCGGGGGACGGGAGCAGTTCTTC.